The 7 T cell receptor beta chains presented below share a single source sample, sequenced in a study of blood T cell repertoires in COVID-19. The protocol was immunoSEQ multiplex PCR, while the TCRdb copy is restricted to in-frame clones and leaves out a portion. The table shows 55,000 to 65,000 clones, with about 83% occurring only once. Sequenced input: peripheral blood. The receptor set was obtained from a woman older than 75 with acute or convalescent COVID-19.

V usage is TRBV12-3 or TRBV12-4 and J usage is TRBJ2-1; D is unresolved. V lost 6 bases and J lost 6, with 6 bases in between. This CDR3 comprises 11 residues. The CDR3 region has the DNA TGTGCCAGCAGGACATTCAATGAGCAGTTCTTC. Translation: CASRTFNEQFF.

V is TRBV25-1 and J is TRBJ2-1; D not certain. The V end lost 6 bases, the J end lost 7 bases, and 7 bases lay between the germline ends. CDR1 and CDR2 (germline): MGHDK, SYGVNS. The CDR3 loop spans 11 amino acids. The CDR3 spells CASRNLNEQFF. CDR3 DNA sequence: TGTGCCAGCAGAAATCTTAATGAGCAGTTCTTC.

The count of this clone is one. J is TRBJ2-3 and V is TRBV5-1; 9 positions agree with TRBD2. V gave up 1 base and J gave up 0 bases; unmatched junction bases: 9. Germline V CDR1 and CDR2: SGHRS, YFSETQ. This CDR3 is built from 18 residues. The CDR3 sequence: CASSLRASGDTSTDTQYF. The CDR3 DNA is TGCGCCAGCAGCTTGAGGGCTAGCGGGGATACTAGCACAGATACGCAGTATTTT.

The sample holds a few counts of this clone. The J gene is TRBJ1-5, the V gene TRBV28, with 8 bases aligning to TRBD1. From germline, CDR1 is MDHEN and CDR2 SYDVKM. The CDR3 loop spans 14 amino acids. The V gene end was trimmed by 7 bases and the J gene end by 2 bases; junction bases not matched to a gene: 4. CDR3 bases: TGTGCCAGCAATACAGGGGGAGGCAATCAGCCCCAGCATTTT. Its translation: CASNTGGGNQPQHF. Using reference TRBV28 and TRBJ1-5 for the parts outside the CDR3, the full variable domain is DVKVTQSSRYLVKRTGEKVFLECVQDMDHENMFWYRQDPGLGLRLIYFSYDVKMKEKGDIPEGYSVSREKKERFSLILESASTNQTSMYLCASNTGGGNQPQHFGDGTRLSIL.

The V call is TRBV7-8, the J call TRBJ1-5, with TRBD1 matching 9 bases. The CDR3 is made up of 14 amino acids. CDR1 SGHVS and CDR2 FQNEAQ come from the germline V gene. Germline trimming cut 5 bases from V and 7 bases from J; bases unmatched to any gene: 6. The CDR3 here is CASSGTGLTQPQHF. Here the CDR3 DNA reads TGTGCCAGCAGCGGGACAGGGTTGACGCAGCCCCAGCATTTT.

This clone is medium-sized within its sample. The chain carries TRBV11-2 and TRBJ2-3, with 9 bases identical to TRBD1. Germline V gives CDR1 SGHAT, CDR2 FQNNGV. The CDR3 contains 14 residues. Unmatched junction bases numbered 9, after V lost 7 bases and J lost 7 bases. This chain's CDR3 is CASTGTGRRNTQYF. The CDR3 nucleotides are TGTGCCAGCACCGGGACAGGGAGGAGAAATACGCAGTATTTT.

The chain combines TRBV5-1 with TRBJ2-2; D remains ambiguous. The CDR3 sequence is 16 residues long. The V end lost 4 bases, the J end lost 0 bases, and 13 bases lay between the germline ends. Germline V gene sequence: CDR1 SGHRS, CDR2 YFSETQ. The CDR3, as DNA: TGCGCCAGCAGCCTAGAGCCATCCCCGAACACCGGGGAGCTGTTTTTT. Translation gives CASSLEPSPNTGELFF. Looking up the rest from reference TRBV5-1 and TRBJ2-2 gives the full variable domain: KAGVTQTPRYLIKTRGQQVTLSCSPISGHRSVSWYQQTPGQGLQFLFEYFSETQRNKGNFPGRFSGRQFSNSRSEMNVSTLELGDSALYLCASSLEPSPNTGELFFGEGSRLTVL.